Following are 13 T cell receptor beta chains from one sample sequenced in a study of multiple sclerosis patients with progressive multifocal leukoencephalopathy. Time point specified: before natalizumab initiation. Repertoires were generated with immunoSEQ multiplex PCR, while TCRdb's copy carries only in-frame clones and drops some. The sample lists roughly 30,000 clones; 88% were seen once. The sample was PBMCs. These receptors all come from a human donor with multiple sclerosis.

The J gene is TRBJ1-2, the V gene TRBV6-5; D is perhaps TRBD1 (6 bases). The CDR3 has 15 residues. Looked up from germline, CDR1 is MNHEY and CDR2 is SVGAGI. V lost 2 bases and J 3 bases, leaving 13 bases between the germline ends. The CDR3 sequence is CASSYTDRTYYGYTF. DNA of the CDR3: TGTGCCAGCAGTTACACAGACAGGACTTACTATGGCTACACCTTC.

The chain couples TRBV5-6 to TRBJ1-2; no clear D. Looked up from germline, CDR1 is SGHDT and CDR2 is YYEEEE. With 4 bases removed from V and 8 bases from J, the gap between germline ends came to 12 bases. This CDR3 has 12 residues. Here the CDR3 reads CASSPDLYGYTF. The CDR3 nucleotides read TGTGCCAGCAGCCCAGATTTATACGGCTACACCTTC.

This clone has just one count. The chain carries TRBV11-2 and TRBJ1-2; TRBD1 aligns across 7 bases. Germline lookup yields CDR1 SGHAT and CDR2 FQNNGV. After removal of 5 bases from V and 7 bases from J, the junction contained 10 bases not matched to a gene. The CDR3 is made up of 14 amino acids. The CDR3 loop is CASSQGTAPRGYTF. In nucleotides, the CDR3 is TGTGCCAGCAGCCAGGGGACAGCCCCCCGTGGCTACACCTTC.

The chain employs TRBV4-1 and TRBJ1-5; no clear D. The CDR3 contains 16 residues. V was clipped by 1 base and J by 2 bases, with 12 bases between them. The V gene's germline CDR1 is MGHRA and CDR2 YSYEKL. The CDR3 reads CASSQGQTGRNQPQHF. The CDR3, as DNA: TGCGCCAGCAGCCAAGGTCAGACTGGGCGCAATCAGCCCCAGCATTTT.

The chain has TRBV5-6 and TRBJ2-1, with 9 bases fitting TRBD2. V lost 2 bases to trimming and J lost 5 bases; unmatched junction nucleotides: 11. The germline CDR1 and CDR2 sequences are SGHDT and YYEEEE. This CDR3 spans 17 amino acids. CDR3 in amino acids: CASSFAFWAGGDNEQFF. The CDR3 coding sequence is TGTGCCAGCAGCTTCGCCTTTTGGGCGGGGGGGGACAATGAGCAGTTCTTC.

The CDR3 is CASSNWATGELFF. Written as DNA, the CDR3 is TGTGCCAGCAGTAACTGGGCGACCGGGGAGCTGTTTTTT. The rearrangement links TRBV6-5 to TRBJ2-2, with D unresolved. The CDR3 loop spans 13 amino acids. The germline V gene encodes CDR1 MNHEY and CDR2 SVGAGI. Trimming took off 5 bases at V and 5 bases at J, with 9 bases between the two ends.

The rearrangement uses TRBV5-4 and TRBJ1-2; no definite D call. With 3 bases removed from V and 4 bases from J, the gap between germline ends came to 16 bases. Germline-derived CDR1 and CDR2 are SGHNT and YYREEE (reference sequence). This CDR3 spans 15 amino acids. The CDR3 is CASSWGTGFRYGYTF. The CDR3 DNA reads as TGTGCCAGCAGCTGGGGTACGGGGTTTCGCTATGGCTACACCTTC.

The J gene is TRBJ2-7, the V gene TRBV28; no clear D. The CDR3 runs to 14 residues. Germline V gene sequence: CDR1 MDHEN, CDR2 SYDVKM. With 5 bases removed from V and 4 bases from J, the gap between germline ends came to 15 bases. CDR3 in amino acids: CASSPTAGRYEQYF. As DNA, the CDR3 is TGTGCCAGCAGTCCCACGGCAGGTCGTTACGAGCAGTACTTC.

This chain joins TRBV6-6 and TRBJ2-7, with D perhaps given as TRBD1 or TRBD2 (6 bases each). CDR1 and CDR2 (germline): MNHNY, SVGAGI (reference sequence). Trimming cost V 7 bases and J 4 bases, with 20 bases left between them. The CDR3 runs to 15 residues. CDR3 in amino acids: CASNPWGAISYEQYF. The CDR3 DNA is TGTGCCAGCAACCCCTGGGGGGCGATAAGTTACGAGCAGTACTTC.

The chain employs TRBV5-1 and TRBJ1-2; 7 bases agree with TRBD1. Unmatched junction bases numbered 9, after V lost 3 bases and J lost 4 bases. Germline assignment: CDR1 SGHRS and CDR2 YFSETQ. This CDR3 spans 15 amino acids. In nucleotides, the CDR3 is TGCGCCAGCAGCTCATCCGCAGGGGGAGTCTATGGCTACACCTTC. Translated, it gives CASSSSAGGVYGYTF.

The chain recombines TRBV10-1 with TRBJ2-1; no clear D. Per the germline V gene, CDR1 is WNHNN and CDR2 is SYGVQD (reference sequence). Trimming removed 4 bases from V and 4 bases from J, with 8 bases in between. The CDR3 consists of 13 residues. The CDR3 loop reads CASSVGEYNEQFF. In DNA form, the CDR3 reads TGCGCCAGCAGTGTTGGGGAATACAATGAGCAGTTCTTC.

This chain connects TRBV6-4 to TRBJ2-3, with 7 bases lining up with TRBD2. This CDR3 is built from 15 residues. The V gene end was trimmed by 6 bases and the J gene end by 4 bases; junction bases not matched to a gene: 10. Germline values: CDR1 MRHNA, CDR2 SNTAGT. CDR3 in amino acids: CASSPTSAGADTQYF. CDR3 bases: TGTGCCAGCAGCCCTACTAGCGCCGGCGCAGATACGCAGTATTTT.

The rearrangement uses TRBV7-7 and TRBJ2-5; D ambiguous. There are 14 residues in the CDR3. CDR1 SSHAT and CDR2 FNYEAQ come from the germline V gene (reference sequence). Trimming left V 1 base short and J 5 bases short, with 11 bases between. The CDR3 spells CASSLGTFPETQYF. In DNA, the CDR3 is TGTGCCAGCAGCTTAGGTACCTTTCCGGAGACCCAGTACTTC.